These T cell receptor beta chains were read from a single sample in a study of cytomegalovirus exposure and HLA in healthy donors. The data were produced by immunoSEQ multiplex PCR, yet TCRdb's version contains in-frame clones alone and is incomplete. The sample carries 200,000 to 250,000 clones, around 80% recorded once. Sequencing was done on a sample of PBMCs. These receptors were collected from a woman aged 55 to 70 in good health and CMV-seropositive. Each CDR3 is given with its conserved first and last residue.

cdr3_length: 12; j_call: TRBJ1-2; v_call: TRBV28; cdr3_aa: CASSRTAYGYTF
cdr3_length: 15; j_call: TRBJ1-5; v_call: TRBV7-9; cdr3_aa: CASSPTGGGNQPQHF
cdr3_length: 16; j_call: TRBJ2-1; v_call: TRBV27; cdr3_aa: CASRLLAGGSYNEQFF
cdr3_length: 12; j_call: TRBJ2-3; v_call: TRBV30; cdr3_aa: CAWTGFTDTQYF
cdr3_length: 15; j_call: TRBJ2-1; v_call: TRBV5-6; cdr3_aa: CASSGRDSTYNEQFF
cdr3_length: 15; j_call: TRBJ2-2; v_call: TRBV11-2; cdr3_aa: CASSLTSPGAGELFF
cdr3_length: 17; j_call: TRBJ2-3; v_call: TRBV4-1; cdr3_aa: CASSQDMGTSGGRTQYF
cdr3_length: 14; j_call: TRBJ2-7; v_call: TRBV6-6; cdr3_aa: CASRLGTGSSEQYF
cdr3_length: 15; j_call: TRBJ2-7; v_call: TRBV28; cdr3_aa: CASSLPGAPGREQYF
cdr3_length: 15; j_call: TRBJ1-4; v_call: TRBV4-2; cdr3_aa: CASSQGEGRVEKLFF
cdr3_length: 13; j_call: TRBJ2-5; v_call: TRBV28; cdr3_aa: CASSLGQGETQYF
cdr3_length: 16; j_call: TRBJ2-3; v_call: TRBV7-9; cdr3_aa: CASSFLGLAATDTQYF
cdr3_length: 15; j_call: TRBJ2-3; v_call: TRBV4-3; cdr3_aa: CASSQEGVGTDTQYF
cdr3_length: 15; j_call: TRBJ1-3; v_call: TRBV5-4; cdr3_aa: CASSTGPFSGNTIYF
cdr3_length: 19; j_call: TRBJ1-6; v_call: TRBV6-9; cdr3_aa: CASSYSGTAASSYNSPLHF
cdr3_length: 14; j_call: TRBJ1-1; v_call: TRBV18; cdr3_aa: CASSPKTGLTEAFF
cdr3_length: 15; j_call: TRBJ1-2; v_call: TRBV5-6; cdr3_aa: CASSLVVGPWSGYTF
cdr3_length: 14; j_call: TRBJ1-1; v_call: TRBV5-1; cdr3_aa: CASSLEAVRTEAFF
cdr3_length: 13; j_call: TRBJ1-5; v_call: TRBV19; cdr3_aa: CASTGRGIQPQHF
cdr3_length: 13; j_call: TRBJ2-7; v_call: TRBV18; cdr3_aa: CASSPQSDYEQYF
cdr3_length: 16; j_call: TRBJ2-2; v_call: TRBV6-1; cdr3_aa: CASSEAGGLDTGELFF
cdr3_length: 11; j_call: TRBJ2-5; v_call: TRBV7-2; cdr3_aa: CASSFRLSQYF
cdr3_length: 16; j_call: .; v_call: TRBV2; cdr3_aa: CASKQLGTSGRGEQYF
cdr3_length: 13; j_call: TRBJ1-3; v_call: TRBV7-9; cdr3_aa: CASSLGQGNTIYF